This T cell receptor (beta chain) was recovered during a study of CD8+ T cells in alopecia areata. Study overall: For 6 to 18 months, tofacitinib was taken, and 6 months off drug followed.

The CDR3 is 20 amino acids. V lost 0 bases and J lost 3; bases outside the gene matches: 16. Per the germline V gene, CDR1 is MGHRA and CDR2 is YSYEKL. Collected material from alopecia areata patients comprised lesional scalp punch biopsies and peripheral blood. Once RNA had been extracted, it was reverse transcribed into cDNA to act as the sequencing template. The data were produced by immunoSEQ multiplex PCR, yet TCRdb's version contains in-frame clones alone and is incomplete. The sample yields roughly 130,000 clones, 58% seen once. Only a few counts were recorded for this clone. What it binds is unknown. Findings of the study overall: Scalp repertoires also include resident alphabeta T cells from normal skin. Relative to normal scalp, lesional scalp, especially alopecia totalis/universalis, showed higher clonality.

This clonotype was sampled from a human donor with alopecia areata. This chain joins TRBV4-1 and TRBJ2-3, with TRBD2 matching 9 bases. The specimen was CD4+ T cells sorted from blood, collected at week 0. The CDR3 here is CASSQEVAAGGLEATDTQYF. The CDR3 coding sequence is TGCGCCAGCAGCCAAGAGGTGGCAGCGGGAGGTCTCGAGGCGACAGATACGCAGTATTTT.